This is a list of T cell receptor beta chains from one sample in a study of PD-L1 blockade in urothelial cancer. Assay: immunoSEQ multiplex PCR; the TCRdb copy retains only in-frame clones and omits some. The sample yields fewer than 25,000 clones, approximately 80% seen once. The source was PBMCs, collected around atezolizumab (anti-PD-L1) treatment. The receptors here all came from a man between 50 and 59 years old with urothelial cancer. Both conserved end residues are part of each CDR3. Each record gives: clone size, V gene, D gene, J gene, CDR3 DNA, CDR3 protein. The D gene is left open where the match is weak. Part of the rows lack a size; the others show once, few, many or a class for expanded clones.

-	TRBV5-4	TRBD1	TRBJ2-7	TGTGCCAGCAGCGCACGACAGGGGGCGGGGGAGCAATACTTC	CASSARQGAGEQYF
-	TRBV7-6	TRBD2	TRBJ2-3	TGTGCCAGCAGCTTCCCTAGCGGGGGACTCACAGATACGCAGTATTTT	CASSFPSGGLTDTQYF
-	TRBV19	TRBD2	TRBJ2-2	TGTGCCAGTAAAAAGACTAGCGGGGGAGACACCGGGGAGCTGTTTTTT	CASKKTSGGDTGELFF
-	TRBV10-3	TRBD2	TRBJ2-3	TGTGCCATCGGACTAGCGGGAGCTACAGATACGCAGTATTTT	CAIGLAGATDTQYF
-	TRBV7-9	TRBD1	TRBJ2-5	TGTGCCAGCAGCCTGACAGGGTCATTCCAAGAGACCCAGTACTTC	CASSLTGSFQETQYF
-	TRBV14	TRBD1	TRBJ2-1	TGTGCCAGCAGCCAAGCAAGGGGGAAAGACAGGGAGCGACTCTGGGAGCAGTTCTTC	CASSQARGKDRERLWEQFF
few	TRBV19	-	TRBJ1-1	TGTGCCAGTAGTATAGGGTCGGTCGGGGTGACCACTGAAGCTTTCTTT	CASSIGSVGVTTEAFF
-	TRBV2	-	TRBJ2-1	TGTGCCAGCAGGGACCCAAGTAGGGGAGGACCTCTCAATGAGCAGTTCTTC	CASRDPSRGGPLNEQFF
few	TRBV6-5	-	TRBJ1-1	TGTGCCAGCAGTATGACAGGGAACACTGAAGCTTTCTTT	CASSMTGNTEAFF
-	TRBV4-1	-	TRBJ1-4	TGCGCCAGCAGCCAACAATTCAGGGATTTAAATGAAAAACTGTTTTTT	CASSQQFRDLNEKLFF
-	TRBV5-6	TRBD1	TRBJ2-3	TGTGCCAGCAGCGCGACAGGGCAGGAGCGCACAGATACGCAGTATTTT	CASSATGQERTDTQYF
-	TRBV19	-	TRBJ1-1	TGTGCCAGTAGTCCCGCTCCTGCGGGGCGCACTGAAGCTTTCTTT	CASSPAPAGRTEAFF
-	TRBV27	-	TRBJ1-1	TGTGCCAGCAGTAGAACGGGGGTCACTGAAGCTTTCTTT	CASSRTGVTEAFF
-	TRBV7-3	TRBD2	TRBJ2-3	TGTGCCAGCACCGAGACTAGCAGTGTGTCAGATACGCAGTATTTT	CASTETSSVSDTQYF
few	TRBV7-9	TRBD1	TRBJ1-2	TGTGCCAGCAGCCCAGGACAGGTATCCTATGGCTACACCTTC	CASSPGQVSYGYTF
once	TRBV28	-	TRBJ1-4	TGTGCCAGCAGTCCACACCTGGGGGGTGGCGAAAAACTGTTTTTT	CASSPHLGGGEKLFF
-	TRBV28	TRBD1	TRBJ2-6	TGTGCCAGCAGTCCTGGTGGACAGGCCCTCTCTGGGGCCAACGTCCTGACTTTC	CASSPGGQALSGANVLTF
-	TRBV19	-	TRBJ1-2	TGTGCCAGTTTAGACTTCTCTGAGAGTGGCTACACCTTC	CASLDFSESGYTF
once	TRBV6-1	TRBD1	TRBJ2-2	TGTGCCGGGGGTCCGACAGGGGGGAGGACCGGGGAGCTGTTTTTT	CAGGPTGGRTGELFF
-	TRBV5-1	TRBD2	TRBJ2-2	TGCGCCAGCAGCTTGCCGGGGGGGCCGAACACCGGGGAGCTGTTTTTT	CASSLPGGPNTGELFF
-	TRBV27	TRBD1	TRBJ2-5	TGTGCCAGCACTACTCGGGACAGGTACCAAGAGACCCAGTACTTC	CASTTRDRYQETQYF
-	TRBV29-1	TRBD1	TRBJ1-1	TGCAGCGTCCGGACAGGGGGCGGCACTGAAGCTTTCTTT	CSVRTGGGTEAFF
-	TRBV15	TRBD1	TRBJ2-2	TGTGCCACCAGCAGAGGACAGGGGGAGAACACCGGGGAGCTGTTTTTT	CATSRGQGENTGELFF
once	TRBV4-2	TRBD2	TRBJ2-2	TGTGCCAGCAGCCCGAGACTAGCGGGGGGTGGCGGGGAGCTGTTTTTT	CASSPRLAGGGGELFF
-	TRBV5-4	TRBD1	TRBJ1-5	TGTGCCAGCAGCCGACAGGGTGATCAGCCCCAGCATTTT	CASSRQGDQPQHF
-	TRBV9	TRBD2	TRBJ2-1	TGTGCCAGCAGCCCCCGGTGGACTAGCGACTACAATGAGCAGTTCTTC	CASSPRWTSDYNEQFF
-	TRBV18	-	TRBJ2-1	TGTGCCAGCTCACACTCCTTAGCTATCTATGAGCAGTTCTTC	CASSHSLAIYEQFF